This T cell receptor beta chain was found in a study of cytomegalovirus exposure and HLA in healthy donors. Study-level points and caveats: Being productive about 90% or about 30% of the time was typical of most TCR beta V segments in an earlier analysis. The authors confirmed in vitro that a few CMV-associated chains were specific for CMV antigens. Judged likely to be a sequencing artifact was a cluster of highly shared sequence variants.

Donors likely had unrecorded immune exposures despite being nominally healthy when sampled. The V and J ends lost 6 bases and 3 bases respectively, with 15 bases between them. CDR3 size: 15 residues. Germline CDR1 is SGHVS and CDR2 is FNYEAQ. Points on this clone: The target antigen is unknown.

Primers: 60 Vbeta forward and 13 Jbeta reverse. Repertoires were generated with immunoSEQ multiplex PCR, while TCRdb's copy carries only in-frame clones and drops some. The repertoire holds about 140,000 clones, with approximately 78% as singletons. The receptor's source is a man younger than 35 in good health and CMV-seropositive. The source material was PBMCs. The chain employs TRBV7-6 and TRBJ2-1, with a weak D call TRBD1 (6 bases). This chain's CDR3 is CASRLNRAHYNEQFF. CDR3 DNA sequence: TGTGCCAGCAGACTGAACAGGGCACACTACAATGAGCAGTTCTTC.